What follows are 16 T cell receptor beta chains derived from one specimen sequenced in a study of blood T cell repertoires in COVID-19. Profiling relied on immunoSEQ multiplex PCR, and the TCRdb table lists in-frame clones only, not all of them. Among some 200,000 clones listed, around four fifths were seen once. The sample was PBMCs or T cells enriched from blood (not recorded which). These receptors were collected from a man aged 35 to 55 who had recovered from COVID-19.

The rearrangement uses TRBV19 and TRBJ2-6; D is ambiguous. Germline CDR1 reads LNHDA; CDR2 reads SQIVND (reference sequence). CDR3 length: 15 amino acids. V was pared by 6 bases and J by 1 base, with 10 bases between. For the CDR3, the DNA is TGTGCCAGTAGGTTCACGACATCTGGGGCCAACGTCCTGACTTTC. Amino acid sequence: CASRFTTSGANVLTF.

This clone showed up just a few times. The gene calls are TRBV5-6 and TRBJ1-5, with 8 bases lining up with TRBD1. Germline lookup yields CDR1 SGHDT and CDR2 YYEEEE. The CDR3 contains 14 residues. Germline trimming cut 4 bases from V and 7 bases from J; bases unmatched to any gene: 7. The CDR3 reads CASSPGQGGQPQHF. CDR3 nucleotide sequence: TGTGCCAGCAGCCCCGGACAGGGCGGACAGCCCCAGCATTTT.

V gene TRBV6-5 combines with J gene TRBJ2-7, with TRBD2 as a possible D gene (5 bases). Per the germline V gene, CDR1 is MNHEY and CDR2 is SVGAGI. This CDR3 contains 13 residues. The V and J ends lost 5 bases and 1 base respectively, with 9 bases between them. The DNA for the CDR3 is TGTGCCAGCAGTAGCGGATATTCCTACGAGCAGTACTTC. It specifies CASSSGYSYEQYF.

The rearrangement links TRBV4-3 to TRBJ1-6; D remains ambiguous. Germline values: CDR1 LGHNA, CDR2 YSLEER. V was shortened by 0 bases and J by 4 bases, with 7 bases between the two germline ends. The CDR3 is made up of 15 amino acids. The CDR3 loop reads CASSQEWQYNSPLHF. CDR3 sequence (DNA): TGCGCCAGCAGCCAAGAATGGCAGTATAATTCACCCCTCCACTTT.

J is TRBJ1-1 and V is TRBV5-1, with 8 bases lining up with TRBD1. Trimming cost V 4 bases and J 5 bases; bases outside gene matches: 10. Germline-derived CDR1 and CDR2 are SGHRS and YFSETQ. The CDR3 has 15 amino acids. The CDR3 protein is CASSTLQGDRTEAFF. For the CDR3, the DNA is TGCGCCAGCAGCACTTTACAGGGGGATAGGACTGAAGCTTTCTTT.

This chain connects TRBV19 to TRBJ1-2, with a possible D match to TRBD1 (6 bases). CDR1 is LNHDA, CDR2 SQIVND, per germline (reference sequence). The CDR3 totals 14 residues. Trimming left V 3 bases short and J 4 bases short, with 12 bases between. The DNA of the CDR3 is TGTGCCAGTAGTATCGCGGGGGCGGGCTATGGCTACACCTTC. Its translation: CASSIAGAGYGYTF.

This clone was detected once. The V and J genes are TRBV9 and TRBJ2-1; perhaps TRBD2 as D (6 bases). V lost 4 bases and J lost 10, with 12 bases in between. CDR1 is SGDLS and CDR2 is YYNGEE in the germline V gene. CDR3 size: 12 residues. The CDR3 DNA reads TGTGCCAGCAGCACATGGACTACCGAGCAGTTCTTC. As protein: CASSTWTTEQFF.

Notes on this clone: The sample contains more than one DNA sequence encoding this CDR3. The V call is TRBV5-1, the J call TRBJ1-1, with D possibly matching TRBD1 (6 bases). Germline CDR1 SGHRS, CDR2 YFSETQ. This CDR3 is 14 amino acids long. V was clipped by 4 bases and J by 1 base, with 11 bases between them. DNA for the CDR3: TGCGCCAGCAGCCTACAGGGTGGGAACACTGAAGCTTTCTTT. This codes for CASSLQGGNTEAFF.

The chain combines TRBV6-4 with TRBJ2-7; maybe TRBD2 (6 bases). With 8 bases removed from V and 4 bases from J, the gap between germline ends came to 9 bases. This CDR3 comprises 11 residues. Germline assignment: CDR1 MRHNA and CDR2 SNTAGT. The CDR3 protein is CASSGLYEQYV. CDR3 nucleotides: TGTGCCAGCTCGGGACTTTACGAGCAGTACGTC.

The CDR3 here is CASSYSGLAGDWEQFF. In nucleotides, the CDR3 is TGTGCCAGCAGTTACTCCGGACTAGCGGGAGATTGGGAGCAGTTCTTC. The chain uses TRBV6-2 or TRBV6-3 and TRBJ2-1; 13 positions match TRBD2. This CDR3 is 16 amino acids long. V dropped 0 bases and J dropped 10; count of bases not matched to a gene: 6. Germline CDR1 is MNHEY and CDR2 is SVGEGT.

This clone appeared a single time. The chain recombines TRBV6-2 or TRBV6-3 with TRBJ1-5; tentative D call: TRBD1 (6 bases). V shed 3 bases and J shed 1 base, with 16 bases lying between them. From germline, CDR1 is MNHEY and CDR2 SVGEGT. CDR3 length: 17 residues. The CDR3 nucleotides read TGTGCCAGCAGTTATCGCGGGGGGCCCAAAAGCAATCAGCCCCAGCATTTT. Translation: CASSYRGGPKSNQPQHF.

This chain joins TRBV27 and TRBJ2-7; the D gene is possibly TRBD1 (6 bases). Germline CDR1 MNHEY, CDR2 SMNVEV (reference sequence). This CDR3 comprises 14 residues. V lost 5 bases to trimming and J lost 6 bases, with 17 bases between them. CDR3 protein: CASSPTSRGREQYV. The CDR3 coding sequence is TGTGCCAGCAGTCCCACCAGCAGGGGTCGCGAGCAGTACGTC.

V is TRBV10-3 and J is TRBJ2-1; 9 positions agree with TRBD1. Germline V gene sequence: CDR1 ENHRY, CDR2 SYGVKD. The CDR3 has 16 residues. V shed 3 bases and J 5 bases; nucleotides not matched to a gene: 8. The CDR3 loop reads CAISETGTGNHNEQFF. The CDR3 DNA is TGTGCCATCAGTGAAACCGGGACAGGGAACCACAATGAGCAGTTCTTC.

The chain couples TRBV5-4 to TRBJ1-2, with 8 bases matching TRBD1. V lost 1 base, J lost 7 bases, and 3 bases stayed unmatched. The CDR3 sequence is 13 residues long. Germline V gene data show CDR1 as SGHNT and CDR2 as YYREEE (reference sequence). The CDR3 sequence: CASSLQGAAGYTF. The CDR3 DNA sequence: TGTGCCAGCAGCTTGCAGGGGGCGGCTGGCTACACCTTC.

This chain joins TRBV9 and TRBJ2-3; a weak D match, TRBD2 (6 bases). This CDR3 comprises 16 residues. Germline V lookup: CDR1 SGDLS, CDR2 YYNGEE. Trimming stripped 0 bases from V and 0 bases from J, with 11 bases between. The CDR3: CASSVGGGSSTDTQYF. CDR3 coding DNA: TGTGCCAGCAGCGTAGGTGGGGGGTCTAGCACAGATACGCAGTATTTT.

The gene calls are TRBV7-8 and TRBJ2-7; D call uncertain. CDR3 size: 17 residues. V lost 3 bases to trimming and J lost 5 bases, with 23 bases between them. In germline, CDR1 is SGHVS, CDR2 FQNEAQ. CDR3 protein: CASSFKVWPPKINEQYV. CDR3 in DNA: TGTGCCAGCAGCTTTAAAGTATGGCCACCAAAAATCAACGAGCAGTACGTC.